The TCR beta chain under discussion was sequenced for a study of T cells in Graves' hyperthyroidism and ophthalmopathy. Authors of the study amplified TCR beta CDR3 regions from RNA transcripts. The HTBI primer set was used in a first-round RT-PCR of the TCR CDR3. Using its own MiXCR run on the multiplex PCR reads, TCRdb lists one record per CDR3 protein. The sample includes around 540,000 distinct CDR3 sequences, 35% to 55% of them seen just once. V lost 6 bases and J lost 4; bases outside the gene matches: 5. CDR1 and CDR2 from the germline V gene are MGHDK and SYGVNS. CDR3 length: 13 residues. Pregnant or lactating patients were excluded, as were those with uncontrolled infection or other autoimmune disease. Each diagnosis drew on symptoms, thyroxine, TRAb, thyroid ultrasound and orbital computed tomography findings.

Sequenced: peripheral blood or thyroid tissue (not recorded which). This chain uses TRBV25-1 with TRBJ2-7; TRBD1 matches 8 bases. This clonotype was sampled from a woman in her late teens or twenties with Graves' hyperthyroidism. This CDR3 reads CASRGQGLYEQYF. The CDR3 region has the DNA TGTGCCAGCAGAGGACAGGGATTATACGAGCAGTACTTC.